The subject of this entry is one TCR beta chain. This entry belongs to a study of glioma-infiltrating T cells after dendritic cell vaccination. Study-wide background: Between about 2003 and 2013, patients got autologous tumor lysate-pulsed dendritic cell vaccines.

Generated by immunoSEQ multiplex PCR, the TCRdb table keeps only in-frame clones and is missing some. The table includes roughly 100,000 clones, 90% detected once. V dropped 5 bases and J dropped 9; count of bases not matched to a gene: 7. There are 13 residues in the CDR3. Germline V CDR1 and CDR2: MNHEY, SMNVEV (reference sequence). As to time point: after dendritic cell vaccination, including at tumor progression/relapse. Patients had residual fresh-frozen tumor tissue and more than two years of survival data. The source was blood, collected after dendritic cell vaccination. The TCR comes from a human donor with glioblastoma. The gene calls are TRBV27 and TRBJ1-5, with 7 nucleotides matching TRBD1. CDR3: CASSDRASRPQHF. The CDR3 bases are TGTGCCAGCAGTGACAGGGCATCGAGGCCCCAGCATTTT.